One and the same sample provided the 21 T cell receptor beta chains below, sequenced in a study of T cell responses to AZD1222 COVID-19 vaccine. The method was immunoSEQ multiplex PCR; TCRdb's version includes in-frame clones alone and lacks a portion of them. The sample records some 150,000 clones, more than 85% being singletons. Sequencing was performed on peripheral blood, taken on day 0 of AZD1222 vaccination. These receptors were taken from an adult in good health.

This rearrangement joins TRBV7-9 to TRBJ1-4, with 9 bases that match TRBD1. V lost 4 bases to trimming and J lost 1 base; unmatched junction nucleotides: 7. Germline assignment: CDR1 SEHNR and CDR2 FQNEAQ (reference sequence). This CDR3 spans 17 amino acids. The DNA of the CDR3 is TGTGCCAGCAGCTACCGGACAGGGGAAGGAACTAATGAAAAACTGTTTTTT. Its translation is CASSYRTGEGTNEKLFF.

The rearrangement joins TRBV4-1 to TRBJ2-1; 12 positions match TRBD2. Unmatched junction bases numbered 12, after V lost 5 bases and J lost 7 bases. Germline V gene lookup returns CDR1 MGHRA and CDR2 YSYEKL. The CDR3 contains 17 residues. CDR3 nucleotide sequence: TGCGCCAGCAGCACCCGCTCTAGCGGGGGGGCATGGAATGAGCAGTTCTTC. This sequence encodes CASSTRSSGGAWNEQFF.

The CDR3 protein is CASSSGQSVYNEQFF. The DNA of the CDR3 is TGTGCCAGCAGCTCCGGACAGTCTGTTTACAATGAGCAGTTCTTC. The rearrangement uses TRBV7-3 and TRBJ2-1; D might be TRBD1 (6 bases). The CDR3 spans 15 residues. V was shortened by 4 bases and J by 4 bases, with 14 bases between the two germline ends. Germline V gives CDR1 SGHTA, CDR2 FQGTGA.

This chain uses TRBV2 with TRBJ2-7; D is tentatively TRBD1 or TRBD2 (5 bases each). CDR1 is SNHLY and CDR2 is FYNNEI in the germline V gene. This CDR3 is 11 amino acids long. V was trimmed by 6 bases and J by 5 bases, leaving 8 bases between them. CDR3 nucleotide sequence: TGTGCCAGCAGGAGGGGCAACGAGCAGTACTTC. This codes for CASRRGNEQYF.

The V gene is TRBV11-2, the J gene TRBJ2-2; 13 positions agree with TRBD2. Trimming removed 5 bases from V and 8 bases from J; junction bases left unmatched: 8. Germline V lookup: CDR1 SGHAT, CDR2 FQNNGV. This CDR3 comprises 16 residues. The CDR3 protein is CASSLGLAGRGGELFF. CDR3 sequence (DNA): TGTGCCAGCAGCCTGGGACTAGCGGGGCGAGGAGGGGAGCTGTTTTTT. The full variable domain, its missing parts supplied by reference TRBV11-2 and TRBJ2-2, is EAGVAQSPRYKIIEKRQSVAFWCNPISGHATLYWYQQILGQGPKLLIQFQNNGVVDDSQLPKDRFSAERLKGVDSTLKIQPAKLEDSAVYLCASSLGLAGRGGELFFGEGSRLTVL.

The genes are TRBV9 and TRBJ2-3; maybe TRBD2 (6 bases). The CDR3 spans 16 residues. V gave up 0 bases and J gave up 1 base, with 12 bases separating them. CDR1 and CDR2 from the germline V gene are SGDLS and YYNGEE. The CDR3 protein is CASSVAAWEGTDTQYF. CDR3 DNA: TGTGCCAGCAGCGTAGCTGCCTGGGAGGGCACAGATACGCAGTATTTT. The variable domain in full, completed from reference TRBV9 and TRBJ2-3, reads DSGVTQTPKHLITATGQRVTLRCSPRSGDLSVYWYQQSLDQGLQFLIQYYNGEERAKGNILERFSAQQFPDLHSELNLSSLELGDSALYFCASSVAAWEGTDTQYFGPGTRLTVL.

This clone appeared once. The rearrangement joins TRBV7-2 to TRBJ1-2, with D possibly being TRBD1 (5 bases). Germline loops: CDR1 SGHTA, CDR2 FQGNSA. This CDR3 contains 16 residues. Trimming took 0 bases from V and 7 from J, leaving 18 bases between them. The CDR3 DNA reads TGTGCCAGCAGCTTAGCGGTGGGGGGAACGGGTTTTGGCTACACCTTC. This gives the protein CASSLAVGGTGFGYTF.

The CDR3 bases are TGTGCCAGCAGCGTAGCATGGGGTGCCTCTGGAAACACCATATATTTT. Its protein product is CASSVAWGASGNTIYF. This sequence joins TRBV9 and TRBJ1-3; unclear D gene. CDR3 size: 16 residues. Germline V CDR1 and CDR2: SGDLS, YYNGEE. Trimming shortened V by 0 bases and J by 0 bases, and 10 bases separated the two germline ends.

The rearrangement uses TRBV24-1 and TRBJ2-1, with D possibly TRBD2 on 5 matching bases. In germline, CDR1 is KGHDR, CDR2 SFDVKD. The V and J ends lost 3 bases and 6 bases respectively, with 23 bases between them. This CDR3 region has 18 residues. This chain's CDR3 is CATSDAVGRQKGVNEQFF. The CDR3 region has the DNA TGTGCCACCAGTGATGCCGTCGGAAGGCAAAAGGGAGTCAATGAGCAGTTCTTC.

This rearrangement joins TRBV19 to TRBJ2-5, with 7 bases matching TRBD1. V lost 7 bases to trimming and J lost 4 bases; unmatched junction nucleotides: 12. The CDR3 runs to 15 residues. CDR1 and CDR2 (germline): LNHDA, SQIVND (reference sequence). The chain's CDR3 is CASTLDREGRETQYF. In DNA form, the CDR3 reads TGTGCCAGTACCCTCGACAGGGAAGGTCGAGAGACCCAGTACTTC.

V usage is TRBV7-2 and J usage is TRBJ1-3, with D perhaps TRBD1 (6 bases). Trimming cost V 0 bases and J 3 bases, with 15 bases left between them. Germline V gene lookup returns CDR1 SGHTA and CDR2 FQGNSA. The CDR3 extends over 17 amino acids. The CDR3 loop is CASSLAPGGPVGNTIYF. CDR3 in DNA: TGTGCCAGCAGCTTAGCACCTGGGGGCCCGGTTGGAAACACCATATATTTT.

This rearrangement joins TRBV7-9 to TRBJ1-6; D may be TRBD1 (5 bases). CDR3 length: 14 amino acids. CDR1 and CDR2 from the germline V gene are SEHNR and FQNEAQ (reference sequence). Trimming took 5 bases from V and 9 from J, leaving 14 bases between them. The CDR3 sequence is CASSLQETLSPLHF. The CDR3 nucleotides are TGTGCCAGCAGCCTACAGGAGACACTTTCACCCCTCCACTTT.

This chain links TRBV7-9 with TRBJ1-3; D is ambiguous. The CDR3 covers 17 residues. V gave up 1 base and J gave up 4 bases, with 17 bases separating them. Germline lookup yields CDR1 SEHNR and CDR2 FQNEAQ (reference sequence). The CDR3 sequence: CASSLGVGREGGNTIYF. For the CDR3, the DNA is TGTGCCAGCAGCTTAGGAGTGGGCAGAGAAGGGGGAAACACCATATATTTT.

J is TRBJ1-1 and V is TRBV19; tentatively, D is TRBD1 (5 bases). Trimming took 5 bases from V and 4 from J, leaving 20 bases between them. Per the germline V gene, CDR1 is LNHDA and CDR2 is SQIVND (reference sequence). The length of the CDR3 is 16 residues. Here the CDR3 DNA reads TGTGCCAGTAGTCCCCCAACCATTTGGGGCGTCACTGAAGCTTTCTTT. As protein: CASSPPTIWGVTEAFF.

The rearrangement uses TRBV19 and TRBJ2-2, with 7 positions matching TRBD2. CDR1 is LNHDA and CDR2 is SQIVND in the germline V gene (reference sequence). Trimming took 6 bases from V and 0 from J; bases not matched to a gene: 4. The CDR3 is made up of 15 amino acids. The CDR3: CASRSSGTNTGELFF. The CDR3 DNA follows: TGTGCCAGTAGGTCTAGCGGAACGAACACCGGGGAGCTGTTTTTT.

V is TRBV6-2 or TRBV6-3 and J is TRBJ2-3; D is perhaps TRBD1 or TRBD2 (5 bases each). The germline V gene encodes CDR1 MNHEY and CDR2 SVGEGT. This CDR3 is built from 15 residues. The germline V and J ends were trimmed by 4 bases and 3 bases, with 14 bases remaining between them. CDR3 nucleotides: TGTGCCAGCAGTTGGGGGTTTTCCGATACAGATACGCAGTATTTT. Translation gives CASSWGFSDTDTQYF.

This chain joins TRBV5-4 and TRBJ2-7; no firm D call. Germline-derived CDR1 and CDR2 are SGHNT and YYREEE (reference sequence). The CDR3 has 15 residues. V was shortened by 4 bases and J by 1 base, with 15 bases between the two germline ends. The CDR3 bases are TGTGCCAGCAGCCCGGAGCCCAGTGGGTCCTACGAGCAGTACTTC. Protein: CASSPEPSGSYEQYF.

This chain joins TRBV18 and TRBJ2-3, with a tentative D call TRBD1 (5 bases). V gave up 5 bases and J gave up 1 base, with 16 bases separating them. The germline gives CDR1 KGHSH, CDR2 LQKENI. The CDR3 extends over 16 amino acids. This CDR3 is CASSSLTVAGTDTQYF. CDR3 bases: TGTGCCAGCTCATCCCTGACAGTTGCGGGCACAGATACGCAGTATTTT.

This clone was observed a few times. The V and J genes are TRBV6-5 and TRBJ1-6, with D possibly matching TRBD1 (6 bases). Germline loops: CDR1 MNHEY, CDR2 SVGAGI. V lost 0 bases to trimming and J lost 7 bases, with 13 bases between them. This CDR3 spans 16 amino acids. The CDR3 coding sequence is TGTGCCAGCAGTTACTCGAGTCAGGGGCCCAATTCACCCCTCCACTTT. Translating it yields CASSYSSQGPNSPLHF.

This clone has only one observation. The chain is built from TRBV5-1 and TRBJ1-4; D is possibly TRBD1 (5 bases). Germline assignment: CDR1 SGHRS and CDR2 YFSETQ. Trimming removed 5 bases from V and 4 bases from J, with 12 bases in between. CDR3 length: 14 residues. The CDR3 here is CASRGPGINEKLFF. The DNA for the CDR3 is TGCGCCAGCAGGGGACCCGGAATTAATGAAAAACTGTTTTTT.

The chain is built from TRBV27 and TRBJ1-6; tentatively, D is TRBD1 (6 bases). The CDR3 runs to 14 residues. Germline lookup yields CDR1 MNHEY and CDR2 SMNVEV (reference sequence). The V gene lost 8 bases and the J gene lost 8 bases, with 16 bases spanning the gap. The CDR3 DNA follows: TGTGCCAGCGGGCCTCGAAGGGGGGATTCACCCCTCCACTTT. This translates into CASGPRRGDSPLHF.